The T cell receptor beta chain under discussion was sequenced for a study of cytomegalovirus exposure and HLA in healthy donors. Study-wide context: Genotyping showed 70% to 90% of roughly 400 donors falling in the Caucasian-associated ancestry cluster. Notes on the study in general: The study assumed roughly uniform donor sequencing depth for presence/absence analyses.

This CDR3 is 15 amino acids long. Germline loops: CDR1 SGHNT, CDR2 YYREEE (reference sequence). The V gene lost 0 bases and the J gene lost 7 bases, with 14 bases spanning the gap. Use of 60 Vbeta and 13 Jbeta primers characterized the PCR. Sequencing was performed with immunoSEQ multiplex PCR; in TCRdb, only in-frame clones are kept and a portion is missing. The listing records approximately 54,000 clones. For this clone: Its specificity is unknown.

The specimen was PBMCs. The sequence came from a woman in her forties in good health and CMV-seronegative. The chain links TRBV5-4 to TRBJ1-5, with D perhaps TRBD1 (5 bases). The CDR3 DNA sequence: TGTGCCAGCAGCTTGGACGGGGGAGTAGGCCAGCCCCAGCATTTT. Amino acid sequence: CASSLDGGVGQPQHF. The full variable domain, completed using reference TRBV5-4 and TRBJ1-5, is ETGVTQSPTHLIKTRGQQVTLRCSSQSGHNTVSWYQQALGQGPQFIFQYYREEENGRGNFPPRFSGLQFPNYSSELNVNALELDDSALYLCASSLDGGVGQPQHFGDGTRLSIL.